The 21 T cell receptor beta chains in this list originate from one sample, sequenced in a study of neoadjuvant anti-PD-1 for oral cavity cancer. Libraries were prepared by immunoSEQ multiplex PCR; TCRdb keeps only in-frame clonotypes and omits some of them. This table has fewer than 40,000 clones, around nine tenths appearing once. The source material was PBMCs, sampled before nivolumab (anti-PD-1) treatment. The source of these receptors is a person between 40 and 85 years old with oral cavity squamous cell carcinoma.

The J gene is TRBJ2-7, the V gene TRBV29-1; the match to TRBD1 covers 10 bases. The CDR3 has 13 residues. V trimming: 1 base; J trimming: 3 bases; junction bases outside the gene matches: 0. CDR1 is SQVTM, CDR2 ANQGSEA, per germline. CDR3 region: CSVEGTGGYEQYF. Written as DNA, the CDR3 is TGCAGCGTTGAAGGGACAGGGGGCTACGAGCAGTACTTC.

V gene TRBV9 combines with J gene TRBJ2-3, with a possible D match to TRBD1 (6 bases). The germline gives CDR1 SGDLS, CDR2 YYNGEE. The CDR3 extends over 16 amino acids. Trimming pared 0 bases from V and 1 base from J, leaving 12 bases between. The CDR3 region is CASSVGRRQGTDTQYF. The CDR3 DNA is TGTGCCAGCAGCGTAGGTCGGCGACAGGGCACAGATACGCAGTATTTT.

This sequence joins TRBV7-8 and TRBJ2-5; 7 bases agree with TRBD2. J gave up 3 bases and V 7 bases, and 8 bases lay outside the gene matches. This CDR3 comprises 14 residues. Per germline, CDR1 SGHVS and CDR2 FQNEAQ. CDR3 DNA: TGTGCCAGCACCTTGGGAGGGCGCGAAGAGACCCAGTACTTC. This encodes CASTLGGREETQYF. Combining the CDR3 with reference TRBV7-8 and TRBJ2-5 gives the whole variable domain GAGVSQSPRYKVAKRGQDVALRCDPISGHVSLFWYQQALGQGPEFLTYFQNEAQLDKSGLPSDRFFAERPEGSVSTLKIQRTQQEDSAVYLCASTLGGREETQYFGPGTRLLVL.

V usage is TRBV6-6 and J usage is TRBJ1-1; D is undetermined. The V gene's germline CDR1 is MNHNY and CDR2 SVGAGI (reference sequence). The V gene lost 0 bases and the J gene lost 8 bases, with 10 bases spanning the gap. The CDR3 is 13 amino acids. The chain's CDR3 is CASSYSSRQEAFF. DNA of the CDR3: TGTGCCAGCAGTTACTCGAGTCGACAAGAAGCTTTCTTT.

The V gene is TRBV28, the J gene TRBJ1-2; perhaps TRBD1 as D (6 bases). The CDR3 contains 12 residues. Trimming pared 5 bases from V and 8 bases from J, leaving 12 bases between. CDR1 is MDHEN and CDR2 is SYDVKM in the germline V gene. The CDR3 is CASSLQGSGYTF. In DNA, the CDR3 is TGTGCCAGCAGTCTACAGGGTTCAGGCTACACCTTC.

The chain links TRBV4-3 to TRBJ2-1, with D perhaps matching TRBD2 (6 bases). CDR3 length: 14 amino acids. Germline CDR1 LGHNA, CDR2 YSLEER. V was cut by 4 bases and J by 8 bases, with 15 bases left in between. The CDR3 sequence is CASSPGLSSDEQFF. The CDR3 bases are TGCGCCAGCAGCCCGGGGTTGTCTAGCGATGAGCAGTTCTTC.

This clone occurred a few times. The rearrangement uses TRBV2 and TRBJ2-2, with D unclear. Deletions cut 6 bases from V and 5 bases from J, with 10 bases between. From germline, CDR1 is SNHLY and CDR2 FYNNEI. This CDR3 has 13 amino acids. The CDR3 DNA reads TGTGCCAGCAGCTACATGGTTACCGGGGAGCTGTTTTTT. Translating gives CASSYMVTGELFF.

The chain recombines TRBV5-8 with TRBJ2-3; 7 positions agree with TRBD2. The ends lost 0 bases at V and 4 bases at J; junction bases unmatched: 5. The CDR3 consists of 15 residues. In germline, CDR1 is SGHTS, CDR2 YDEGEE. The CDR3 sequence: CASSLGLAVSDTQYF. In DNA, the CDR3 is TGTGCCAGCAGCTTGGGGCTAGCGGTCTCAGATACGCAGTATTTT.

This chain uses TRBV6-5 with TRBJ1-5, with D perhaps TRBD1 (6 bases). The germline V gene has CDR1 MNHEY and CDR2 SVGAGI. V shed 1 base and J shed 6 bases, with 10 bases lying between them. The CDR3 has 14 amino acids. CDR3 amino acids: CASSYWQGSQPQHF. The CDR3 region has the DNA TGTGCCAGCAGTTACTGGCAGGGGAGTCAGCCCCAGCATTTT.

This chain joins TRBV10-3 and TRBJ2-2; 7 nucleotides align to TRBD1. The CDR3 runs 14 residues. V lost 8 bases and J lost 7; bases outside the gene matches: 10. In germline, CDR1 is ENHRY, CDR2 SYGVKD. The CDR3 protein is CAIQGRQGYGELFF. The CDR3, as DNA: TGTGCCATCCAAGGTCGACAGGGCTACGGGGAGCTGTTTTTT.

The chain is built from TRBV11-2 and TRBJ1-6; D ambiguous. This CDR3 has 15 amino acids. The germline gives CDR1 SGHAT, CDR2 FQNNGV. The V end was cut by 0 bases, the J end by 4 bases, with 7 bases between. CDR3 sequence reads: CASSLEIGYNSPLHF. The CDR3 DNA is TGTGCCAGCAGCTTAGAGATAGGTTATAATTCACCCCTCCACTTT.

The V gene is TRBV27, the J gene TRBJ1-2, with D unclear. Trimming shortened V by 4 bases and J by 4 bases, and 19 bases separated the two germline ends. Per germline, CDR1 MNHEY and CDR2 SMNVEV (reference sequence). The length of the CDR3 is 16 residues. The CDR3 DNA reads TGTGCCAGCAGTTCGTCTTCCGGGGATTTATCCTATGGCTACACCTTC. Residues: CASSSSSGDLSYGYTF.

The chain is built from TRBV9 and TRBJ1-6; D remains ambiguous. Trimming took 3 bases from V and 7 from J, leaving 5 bases between them. Per germline, CDR1 SGDLS and CDR2 YYNGEE. The CDR3 is made up of 12 amino acids. The CDR3 bases are TGTGCCAGCAGCGCACAAAATTCACCCCTCCACTTT. Translation gives CASSAQNSPLHF.

The chain has TRBV11-1 and TRBJ2-1; D is perhaps TRBD2 (6 bases). Between the trimmed V and J ends, which lost 8 bases and 3 bases, there was a span of 14 bases. The V gene's germline CDR1 is SGHAT and CDR2 FQDESV (reference sequence). CDR3 size: 14 residues. The CDR3 DNA sequence: TGTGCCAGCGGAAGCGCGGGGAGCTACAATGAGCAGTTCTTC. The encoded protein is CASGSAGSYNEQFF.

The gene calls are TRBV4-3 and TRBJ2-1; D gene uncertain. The V and J ends lost 0 bases and 4 bases respectively, with 10 bases between them. Germline values: CDR1 LGHNA, CDR2 YSLEER. The CDR3 is made up of 15 amino acids. The CDR3 sequence is CASSQDRPIYNEQFF. CDR3 DNA sequence: TGCGCCAGCAGCCAAGATCGGCCGATTTACAATGAGCAGTTCTTC.

V and J are TRBV13 and TRBJ2-5; D perhaps matches TRBD2 (6 bases). V lost 5 bases to trimming and J lost 0 bases, with 10 bases between them. This CDR3 region has 14 residues. In germline, CDR1 is PRHDT, CDR2 FYEKMQ (reference sequence). CDR3 DNA sequence: TGTGCCAGCAGCATCAGGGACTACCAAGAGACCCAGTACTTC. Translated, it gives CASSIRDYQETQYF.

This clone was seen more than once but under ten times. The V gene is TRBV27, the J gene TRBJ2-5; 7 bases match TRBD1. This CDR3 has 14 residues. Looked up from germline, CDR1 is MNHEY and CDR2 is SMNVEV (reference sequence). V shed 6 bases and J 5 bases; nucleotides not matched to a gene: 9. The CDR3 nucleotides are TGTGCCAGCAGCCAGGGACAGTTCCCCGAGACCCAGTACTTC. As protein: CASSQGQFPETQYF.

The CDR3 DNA reads TGTGCCAGCTCACCGACAGGAGTAGGCACTGAAGCTTTCTTT. Translation: CASSPTGVGTEAFF. The V gene is TRBV18, the J gene TRBJ1-1, with a weak D call TRBD1 (6 bases). Trimming removed 3 bases at V and 4 bases at J, with 12 bases between. Germline V lookup: CDR1 KGHSH, CDR2 LQKENI. The CDR3 runs to 14 residues.

The rearrangement joins TRBV5-4 to TRBJ2-2, with D tentatively TRBD1 or TRBD2 (5 bases each). The ends were cut back, 1 base at V and 6 bases at J, with 19 bases in the middle. Germline V gene data show CDR1 as SGHNT and CDR2 as YYREEE (reference sequence). The CDR3 consists of 17 residues. The CDR3 protein is CASSLRRGVSYSGELFF. The CDR3 nucleotides are TGTGCCAGCAGCTTGAGGAGAGGGGTTAGTTATTCCGGGGAGCTGTTTTTT.

The chain recombines TRBV30 with TRBJ1-1, with a possible D match to TRBD1 (5 bases). The CDR3 runs 11 residues. The germline V gene has CDR1 GTSNPN and CDR2 SVGIG (reference sequence). V was clipped by 7 bases and J by 3 bases, with 9 bases between them. In DNA form, the CDR3 reads TGTGCCTCCCTGGGGGACACTGAAGCTTTCTTT. It codes for CASLGDTEAFF.

The chain employs TRBV7-2 and TRBJ1-2; D is unclear. The CDR3 contains 18 residues. Germline V gene lookup returns CDR1 SGHTA and CDR2 FQGNSA. V was shortened by 3 bases and J by 0 bases, with 20 bases between the two germline ends. CDR3 amino acids: CASSFYFAEELANYGYTF. DNA of the CDR3: TGTGCCAGCAGCTTCTACTTTGCGGAGGAGTTAGCTAACTATGGCTACACCTTC.